This record covers a single T cell receptor beta chain. This receptor's antigen is unknown. No much larger clone is present one base from it, and per-base qualities are unavailable. The collaborating institutions used their own protocols to collect whole blood in K2EDTA tubes. For TCRbeta analysis, collaborators shipped samples as frozen whole blood, isolated PBMCs, or DNA extracted from either of those sample types. This sample is part of a study of blood T cell repertoires in COVID-19 (dated by TCRdb to 2019 to 2021). Looking at the study overall: Samples from collaborators originated in the United States, Italy and Spain and spanned both the acute and convalescent phases of COVID-19. The prospective study material was composed of cDNA or gDNA derived from T cells, B-cell-depleted T cells, or PBMCs. Deeply sampled blood TCRbeta repertoires from subjects exposed to, actively infected with, or recovered from COVID-19 were included in the dataset. The repertoires were made available in a free public database intended to serve as a resource for research on the immune response to SARS-CoV-2. The samples were drawn from the first 160 participants of the ongoing ImmuneRACE study and from about 1,200 subjects provided by 6 global collaborators. The sample metadata nearly always contained a de-identified subject ID, COVID-19 status, age in years and sex. Where available, HLA class I and class II types were obtained from metadata supplied by the sample provider rather than from assay-based typing. Here is what the overall study found, with its caveats: The amount of clinical and demographic metadata varied by source and participant and was provided uncurated.

The immunoSEQ Assay, a bias-controlled multiplex PCR, was used to amplify TCRbeta CDR3 regions from genomic DNA. Processing in the source paper ran as follows. The number of nucleated cells in each sample was estimated by amplification of reference gene primers within the assay. To quantify the absolute abundance of each unique TCRbeta CDR3 rearrangement, sequence reads were collapsed and filtered. For each sample, productive Simpson clonality was calculated by taking the square root of Simpson's diversity index across productive rearrangements. TCRdb's version of the immuneACCESS table is confined to in-frame rearrangements and falls short of the full clone set. An unresolved V gene accounts for under half of the shortfall where checked; the remainder is of unknown origin. That table is the source of V, J and clone size, and D and trimming were worked out from the DNA. This sample comprises under 400,000 clones, 90% of them detected only once. 6.5% of the sample is taken by the ten largest.

Ends trimmed: V by 4 bases, J by 3 bases; bases unmatched to a gene: 3. From its cysteine to its phenylalanine, the CDR3 spans 14 amino acids. Of all the DNA, just the CDR3 is kept, 42 bases in frame from base 1. From the germline V gene, CDR1 is SGHDN and CDR2 is FVKESK. The receptor was isolated from a man younger than 35 with active or convalescent COVID-19. Sequences were obtained from peripheral blood. In this chain, TRBV14 is recombined with TRBJ1-5; TRBD1 fits 7 bases in the junction. The CDR3 region: CASSPTGYNQPQHF. The DNA is TGTGCCAGCAGCCCGACAGGGTACAATCAGCCCCAGCATTTT. Beyond the CDR3, the reference TRBV14 and TRBJ1-5 genes provide the residues; the full variable domain reads: EAGVTQFPSHSVIEKGQTVTLRCDPISGHDNLYWYRRVMGKEIKFLLHFVKESKQDESGMPNNRFLAERTGGTYSTLKVQPAELEDSGVYFCASSPTGYNQPQHFGDGTRLSIL.